One TCR beta chain is described in this entry. No antigen is known for it. TCRdb itself ran the 5' RACE reads through MiXCR, one entry per CDR3 protein. The data show more than 1.5 million distinct CDR3 sequences, roughly a third seen once. In every case, the donor was a healthy Caucasian. V lost 2 bases to trimming and J lost 1 base, with 11 bases between them. Germline lookup yields CDR1 KGHSH and CDR2 LQKENI. The CDR3 has 15 residues. This sample was taken from a study of identical twins. Study outcomes and limitations: The abundant beta clonotypes from cord blood had fewer insertions, and memory repertoires had none of this.

The chain is built from TRBV18 and TRBJ1-2; D not resolved. This receptor was taken from a newborn girl in good health. The sequencing sample was made of cord blood. CDR3 DNA sequence: TGTGCCAGCTCACCAGCGGGTTTGGTTAACTATGGCTACACCTTC. Protein sequence: CASSPAGLVNYGYTF.